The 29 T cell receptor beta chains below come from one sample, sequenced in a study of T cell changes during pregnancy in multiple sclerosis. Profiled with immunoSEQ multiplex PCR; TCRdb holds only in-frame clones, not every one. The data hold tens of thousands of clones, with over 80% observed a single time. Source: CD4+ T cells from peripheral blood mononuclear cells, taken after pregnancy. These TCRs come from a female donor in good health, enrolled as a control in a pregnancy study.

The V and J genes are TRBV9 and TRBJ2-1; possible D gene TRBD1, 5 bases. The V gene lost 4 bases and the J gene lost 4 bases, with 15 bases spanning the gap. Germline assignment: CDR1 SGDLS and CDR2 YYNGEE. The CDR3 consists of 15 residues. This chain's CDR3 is CASSSHRAGYNEQFF. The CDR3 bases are TGTGCCAGCAGCTCCCATCGGGCAGGGTACAATGAGCAGTTCTTC.

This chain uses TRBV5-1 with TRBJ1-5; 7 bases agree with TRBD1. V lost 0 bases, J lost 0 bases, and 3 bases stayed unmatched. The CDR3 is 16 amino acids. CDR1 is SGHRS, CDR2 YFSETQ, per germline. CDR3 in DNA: TGCGCCAGCAGCTTGGGCCCAGGGGGTAGCAATCAGCCCCAGCATTTT. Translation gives CASSLGPGGSNQPQHF.

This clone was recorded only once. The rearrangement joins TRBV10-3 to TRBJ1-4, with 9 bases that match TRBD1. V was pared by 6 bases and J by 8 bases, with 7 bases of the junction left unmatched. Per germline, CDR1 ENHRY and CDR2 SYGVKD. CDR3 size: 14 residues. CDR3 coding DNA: TGTGCCATCAGGGGACAGGGTTCAAGGGAAAAACTGTTTTTT. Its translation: CAIRGQGSREKLFF.

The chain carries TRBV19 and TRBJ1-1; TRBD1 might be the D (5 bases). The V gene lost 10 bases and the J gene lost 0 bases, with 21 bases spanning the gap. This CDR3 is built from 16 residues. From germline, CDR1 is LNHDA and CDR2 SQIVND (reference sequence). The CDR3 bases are TGTGCCATCAGTGGTGGCGGGGACCGGATGAACACTGAAGCTTTCTTT. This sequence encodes CAISGGGDRMNTEAFF.

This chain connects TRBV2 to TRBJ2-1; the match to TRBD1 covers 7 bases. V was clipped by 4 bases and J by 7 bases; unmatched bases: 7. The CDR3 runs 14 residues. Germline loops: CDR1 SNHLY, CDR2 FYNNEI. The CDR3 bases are TGTGCCAGCAGTGGACAGGGCCGCGGGAATGAGCAGTTCTTC. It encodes CASSGQGRGNEQFF.

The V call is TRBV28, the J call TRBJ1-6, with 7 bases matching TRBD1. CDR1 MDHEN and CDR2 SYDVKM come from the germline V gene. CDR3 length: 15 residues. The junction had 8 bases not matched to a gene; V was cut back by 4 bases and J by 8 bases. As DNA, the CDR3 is TGTGCCAGCAGTTCCCCGACAGGGCGCGATTCACCCCTCCACTTT. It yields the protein CASSSPTGRDSPLHF.

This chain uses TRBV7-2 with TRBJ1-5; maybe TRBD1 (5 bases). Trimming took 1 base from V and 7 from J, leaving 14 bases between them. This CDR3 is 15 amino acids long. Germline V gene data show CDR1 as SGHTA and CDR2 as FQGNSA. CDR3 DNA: TGTGCCAGCAGCTTAGACGGGGGGATAGGACAGCCCCAGCATTTT. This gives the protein CASSLDGGIGQPQHF.

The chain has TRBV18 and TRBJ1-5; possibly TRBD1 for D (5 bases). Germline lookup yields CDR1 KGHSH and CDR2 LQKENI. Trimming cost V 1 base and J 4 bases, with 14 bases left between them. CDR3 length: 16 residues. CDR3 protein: CASSPRQWTRNQPQHF. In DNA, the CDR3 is TGTGCCAGCTCACCACGACAGTGGACGAGGAATCAGCCCCAGCATTTT.

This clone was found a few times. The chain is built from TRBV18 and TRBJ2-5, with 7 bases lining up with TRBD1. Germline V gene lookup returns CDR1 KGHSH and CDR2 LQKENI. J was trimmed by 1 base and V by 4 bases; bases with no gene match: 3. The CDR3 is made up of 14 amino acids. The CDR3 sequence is CASSRQGGQETQYF. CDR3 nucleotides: TGTGCCAGCTCACGACAGGGTGGCCAAGAGACCCAGTACTTC.

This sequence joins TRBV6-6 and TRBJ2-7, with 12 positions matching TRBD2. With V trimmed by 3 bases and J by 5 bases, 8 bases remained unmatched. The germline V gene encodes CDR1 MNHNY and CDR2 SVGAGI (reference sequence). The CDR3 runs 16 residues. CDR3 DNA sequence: TGTGCCAGCAGTTATCCCCCTAGCGGGGGGGCTAACGAGCAGTACTTC. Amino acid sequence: CASSYPPSGGANEQYF.

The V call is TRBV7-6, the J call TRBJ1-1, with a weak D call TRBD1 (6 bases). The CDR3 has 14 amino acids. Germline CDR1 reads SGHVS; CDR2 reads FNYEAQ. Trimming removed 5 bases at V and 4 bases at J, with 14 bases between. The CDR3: CASSRSTGSTEAFF. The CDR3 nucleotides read TGTGCCAGCAGCCGCTCGACAGGCTCCACTGAAGCTTTCTTT.

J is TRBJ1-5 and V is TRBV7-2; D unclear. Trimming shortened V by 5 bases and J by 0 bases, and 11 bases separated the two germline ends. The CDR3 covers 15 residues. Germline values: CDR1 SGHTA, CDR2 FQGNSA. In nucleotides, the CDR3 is TGTGCCAGCAGCCTCACTGACTATAGCAATCAGCCCCAGCATTTT. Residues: CASSLTDYSNQPQHF.

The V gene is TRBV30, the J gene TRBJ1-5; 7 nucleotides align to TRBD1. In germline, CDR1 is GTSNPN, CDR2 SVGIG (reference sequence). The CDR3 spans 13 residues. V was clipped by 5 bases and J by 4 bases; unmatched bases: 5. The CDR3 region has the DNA TGTGCCTGGGGAGGACAGGTAAATCAGCCCCAGCATTTT. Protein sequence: CAWGGQVNQPQHF. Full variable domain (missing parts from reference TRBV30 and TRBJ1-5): SQTIHQWPATLVQPVGSPLSLECTVEGTSNPNLYWYRQAAGRGLQLLFYSVGIGQISSEVPQNLSASRPQDRQFILSSKKLLLSDSGFYLCAWGGQVNQPQHFGDGTRLSIL.

CDR3 in amino acids: CASSLQGYEQYF. CDR3 DNA: TGTGCCAGCAGCCTCCAGGGGTACGAGCAGTACTTC. The V and J genes are TRBV7-2 and TRBJ2-7, with D possibly TRBD1 on 6 matching bases. Germline CDR1 reads SGHTA; CDR2 reads FQGNSA. The V end was cut by 5 bases, the J end by 4 bases, with 9 bases between. The CDR3 has 12 residues. Filled out from reference TRBV7-2 and TRBJ2-7, the complete variable domain reads GAGVSQSPSNKVTEKGKDVELRCDPISGHTALYWYRQSLGQGLEFLIYFQGNSAPDKSGLPSDRFSAERTGGSVSTLTIQRTQQEDSAVYLCASSLQGYEQYFGPGTRLTVT.

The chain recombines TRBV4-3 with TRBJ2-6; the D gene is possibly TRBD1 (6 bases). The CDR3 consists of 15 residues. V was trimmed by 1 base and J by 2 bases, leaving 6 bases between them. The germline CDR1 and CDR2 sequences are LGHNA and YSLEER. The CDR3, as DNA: TGCGCCAGCAGCCAAGGGGGGCCTGGGGCCAACGTCCTGACTTTC. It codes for CASSQGGPGANVLTF.

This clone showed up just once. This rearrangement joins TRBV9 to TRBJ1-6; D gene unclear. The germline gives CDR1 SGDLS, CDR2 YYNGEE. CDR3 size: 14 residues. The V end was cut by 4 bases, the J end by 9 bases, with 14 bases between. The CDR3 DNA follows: TGTGCCAGCAGCCCCGGACCAGGAGGTTCACCCCTCCACTTT. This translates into CASSPGPGGSPLHF.

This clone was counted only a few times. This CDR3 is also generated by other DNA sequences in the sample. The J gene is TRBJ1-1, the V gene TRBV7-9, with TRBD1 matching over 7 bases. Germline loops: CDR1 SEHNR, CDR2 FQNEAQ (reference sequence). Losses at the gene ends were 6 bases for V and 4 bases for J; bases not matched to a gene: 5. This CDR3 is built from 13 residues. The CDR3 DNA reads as TGTGCCAGCAGTTCGACAGGGCTCACTGAAGCTTTCTTT. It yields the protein CASSSTGLTEAFF.

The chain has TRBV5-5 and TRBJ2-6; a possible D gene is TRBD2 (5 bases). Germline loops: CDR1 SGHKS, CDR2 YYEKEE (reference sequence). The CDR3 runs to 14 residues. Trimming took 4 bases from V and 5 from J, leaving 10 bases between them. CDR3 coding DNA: TGTGCCAGCAGCCAGGACTCGCGGGCCAACGTCCTGACTTTC. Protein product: CASSQDSRANVLTF.

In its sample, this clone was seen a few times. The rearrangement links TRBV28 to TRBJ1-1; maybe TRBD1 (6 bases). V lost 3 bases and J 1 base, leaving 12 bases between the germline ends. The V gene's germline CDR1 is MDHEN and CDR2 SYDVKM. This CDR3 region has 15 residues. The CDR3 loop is CASSFLQGANTEAFF. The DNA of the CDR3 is TGTGCCAGCAGTTTCCTACAGGGCGCGAACACTGAAGCTTTCTTT.

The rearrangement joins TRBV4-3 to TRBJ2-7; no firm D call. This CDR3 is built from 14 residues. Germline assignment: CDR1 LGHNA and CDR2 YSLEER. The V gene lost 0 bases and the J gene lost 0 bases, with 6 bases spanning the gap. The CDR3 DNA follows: TGCGCCAGCAGCCAAGAACGGGTCTCCTACGAGCAGTACTTC. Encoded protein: CASSQERVSYEQYF.

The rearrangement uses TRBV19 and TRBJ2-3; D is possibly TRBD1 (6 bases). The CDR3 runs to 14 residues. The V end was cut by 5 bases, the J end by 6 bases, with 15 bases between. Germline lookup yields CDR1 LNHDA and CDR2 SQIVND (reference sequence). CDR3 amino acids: CASSDQQGSDTQYF. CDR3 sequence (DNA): TGTGCCAGTAGTGACCAACAGGGTTCGGATACGCAGTATTTT.

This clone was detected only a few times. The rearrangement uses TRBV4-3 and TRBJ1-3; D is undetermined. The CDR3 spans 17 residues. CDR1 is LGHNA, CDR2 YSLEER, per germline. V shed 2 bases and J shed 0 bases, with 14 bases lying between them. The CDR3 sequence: CASSQRGGLHSGNTIYF. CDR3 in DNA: TGCGCCAGCAGCCAACGAGGAGGGTTGCACTCTGGAAACACCATATATTTT.

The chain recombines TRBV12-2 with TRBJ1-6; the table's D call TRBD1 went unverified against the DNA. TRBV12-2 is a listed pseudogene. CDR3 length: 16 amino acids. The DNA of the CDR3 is TGTGCAAGTCGCGAAAAGGACAGGGGCGAATTTTCACCCCTCCACTTT. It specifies CASREKDRGEFSPLHF.

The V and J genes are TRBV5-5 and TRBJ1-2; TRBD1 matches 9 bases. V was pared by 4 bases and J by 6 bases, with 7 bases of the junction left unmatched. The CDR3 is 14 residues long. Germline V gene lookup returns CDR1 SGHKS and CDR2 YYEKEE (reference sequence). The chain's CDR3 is CASSRGDREHGYTF. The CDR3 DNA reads TGTGCCAGCAGCCGCGGGGACAGGGAACATGGCTACACCTTC.

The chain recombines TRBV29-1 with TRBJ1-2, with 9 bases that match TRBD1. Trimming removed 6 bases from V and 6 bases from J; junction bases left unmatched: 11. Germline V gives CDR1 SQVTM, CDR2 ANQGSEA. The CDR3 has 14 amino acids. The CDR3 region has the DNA TGCAGCGTCCCGGGACAGGGCTGGTATGATGGCTACACCTTC. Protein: CSVPGQGWYDGYTF.

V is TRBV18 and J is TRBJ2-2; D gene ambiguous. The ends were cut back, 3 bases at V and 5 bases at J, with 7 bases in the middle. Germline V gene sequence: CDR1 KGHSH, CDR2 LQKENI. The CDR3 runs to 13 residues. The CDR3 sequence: CASSPVQTGELFF. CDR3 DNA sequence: TGTGCCAGCTCACCGGTTCAGACCGGGGAGCTGTTTTTT.

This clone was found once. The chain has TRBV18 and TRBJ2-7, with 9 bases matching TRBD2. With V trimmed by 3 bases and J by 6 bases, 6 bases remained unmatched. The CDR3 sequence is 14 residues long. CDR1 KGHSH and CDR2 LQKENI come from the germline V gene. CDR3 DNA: TGTGCCAGCTCACCGAAAGCACTAGCGGGCGAGCAGTACTTC. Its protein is CASSPKALAGEQYF.

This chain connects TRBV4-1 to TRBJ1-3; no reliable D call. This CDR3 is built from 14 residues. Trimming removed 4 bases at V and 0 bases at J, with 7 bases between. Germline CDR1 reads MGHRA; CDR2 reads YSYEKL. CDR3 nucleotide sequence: TGCGCCAGCAGCCTCGGGATCTCTGGAAACACCATATATTTT. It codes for CASSLGISGNTIYF.

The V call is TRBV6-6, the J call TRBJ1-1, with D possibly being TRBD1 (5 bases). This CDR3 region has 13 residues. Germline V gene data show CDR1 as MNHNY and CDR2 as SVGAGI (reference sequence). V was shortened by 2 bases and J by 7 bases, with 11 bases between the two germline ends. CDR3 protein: CASSYRGGNEAFF. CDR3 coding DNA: TGTGCCAGCAGTTACCGGGGGGGAAATGAAGCTTTCTTT.